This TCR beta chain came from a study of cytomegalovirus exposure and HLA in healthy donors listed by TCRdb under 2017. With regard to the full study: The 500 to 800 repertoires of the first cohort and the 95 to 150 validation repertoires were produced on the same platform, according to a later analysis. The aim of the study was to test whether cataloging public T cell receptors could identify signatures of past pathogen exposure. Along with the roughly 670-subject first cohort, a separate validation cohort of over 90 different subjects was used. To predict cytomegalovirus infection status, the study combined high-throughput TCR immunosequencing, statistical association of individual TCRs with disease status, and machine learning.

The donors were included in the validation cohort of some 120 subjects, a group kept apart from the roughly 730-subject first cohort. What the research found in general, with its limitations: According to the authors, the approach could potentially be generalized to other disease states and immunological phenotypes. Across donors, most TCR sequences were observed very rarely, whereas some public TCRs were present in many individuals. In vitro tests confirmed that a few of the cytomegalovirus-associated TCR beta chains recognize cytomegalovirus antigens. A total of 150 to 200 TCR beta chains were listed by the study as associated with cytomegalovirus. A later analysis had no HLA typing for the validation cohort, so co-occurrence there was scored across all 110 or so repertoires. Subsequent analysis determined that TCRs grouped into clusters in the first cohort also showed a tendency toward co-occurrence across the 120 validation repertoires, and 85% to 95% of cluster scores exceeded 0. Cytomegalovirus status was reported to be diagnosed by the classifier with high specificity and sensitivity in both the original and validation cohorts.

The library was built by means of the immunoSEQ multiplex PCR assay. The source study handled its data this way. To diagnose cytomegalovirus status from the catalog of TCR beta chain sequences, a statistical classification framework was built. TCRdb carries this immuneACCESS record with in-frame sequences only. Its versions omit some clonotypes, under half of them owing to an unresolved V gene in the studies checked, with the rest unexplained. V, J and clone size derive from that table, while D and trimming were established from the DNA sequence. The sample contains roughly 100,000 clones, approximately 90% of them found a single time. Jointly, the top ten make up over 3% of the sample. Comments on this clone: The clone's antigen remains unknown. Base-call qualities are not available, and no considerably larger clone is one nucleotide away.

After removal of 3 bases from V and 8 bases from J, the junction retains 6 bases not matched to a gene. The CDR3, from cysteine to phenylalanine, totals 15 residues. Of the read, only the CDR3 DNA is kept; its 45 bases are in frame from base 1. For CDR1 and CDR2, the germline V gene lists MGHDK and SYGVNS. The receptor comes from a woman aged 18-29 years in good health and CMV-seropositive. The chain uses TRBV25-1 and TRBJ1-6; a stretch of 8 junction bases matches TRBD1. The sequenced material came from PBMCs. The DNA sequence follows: TGTGCCAGCAGTGAGCCCACAGGGGGGCATTCACCCCTCCACTTT. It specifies CASSEPTGGHSPLHF. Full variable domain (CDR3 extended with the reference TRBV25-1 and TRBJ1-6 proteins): EADIYQTPRYLVIGTGKKITLECSQTMGHDKMYWYQQDPGMELHLIHYSYGVNSTEKGDLSSESTVSRIRTEHFPLTLESARPSHTSQYLCASSEPTGGHSPLHFGNGTRLTVT.